The next 8 T cell receptor beta chains were all read from a single sample in a study of T cell repertoires in cytomegalovirus infection. TCRdb independently ran MiXCR on the reads; one entry per CDR3 protein. The table records about 150,000 distinct CDR3 sequences, approximately 17% of them present only once. The specimen sequenced was CD8+ T cells from PBMCs. The source of these receptors is a human donor in good health (CMV status not recorded). Some clones in this sample may be carry-over from other donors' samples.

This chain joins TRBV9 and TRBJ2-7, with D perhaps given as TRBD1 or TRBD2 (5 bases each). Trimming took off 4 bases at V and 2 bases at J, with 10 bases between the two ends. This CDR3 contains 13 residues. Germline assignment: CDR1 SGDLS and CDR2 YYNGEE. The CDR3 sequence is CASSSGTTYEQYF. The DNA for the CDR3 is TGTGCCAGCAGCTCCGGGACGACCTACGAGCAGTACTTC.

In DNA form, the CDR3 reads TGTGCCAGCAGCTTAGCTTTGGAGACCCAGTACTTC. Translating it yields CASSLALETQYF. The gene calls are TRBV7-9 and TRBJ2-5; no clear D gene. Germline assignment: CDR1 SEHNR and CDR2 FQNEAQ (reference sequence). The germline V and J ends were trimmed by 0 bases and 5 bases, with 4 bases remaining between them. The CDR3 loop spans 12 amino acids.

CDR3 residues: CAISESGDRRSLYSNQPQHF. The CDR3 DNA sequence: TGTGCCATCAGTGAAAGCGGGGACAGGAGATCACTCTATAGCAATCAGCCCCAGCATTTT. V usage is TRBV10-3 and J usage is TRBJ1-5, with 8 nucleotides matching TRBD1. V lost 3 bases to trimming and J lost 0 bases; unmatched junction nucleotides: 16. The CDR3 length is 20 residues. The germline V gene encodes CDR1 ENHRY and CDR2 SYGVKD.

The chain links TRBV7-9 to TRBJ2-1; TRBD2 agrees at 7 bases. The J segment lost 4 bases and the V segment lost 6 bases, leaving 15 bases of the junction unmatched. The CDR3 is 17 residues long. The germline gives CDR1 SEHNR, CDR2 FQNEAQ (reference sequence). In nucleotides, the CDR3 is TGTGCCAGCAGTCTCGGCGGGGGAGAAGCCTTTTACAATGAGCAGTTCTTC. Its protein product is CASSLGGGEAFYNEQFF.

This clonotype has more than one count but fewer than ten. V is TRBV12-3 or TRBV12-4 and J is TRBJ2-7; D gene ambiguous. Trimming removed 3 bases from V and 0 bases from J, with 6 bases in between. The CDR3 consists of 13 residues. CDR3 loop: CASSFETSYEQYF. CDR3 DNA: TGTGCCAGCAGTTTCGAGACCTCCTACGAGCAGTACTTC.

V gene TRBV7-8 combines with J gene TRBJ2-7, with no clear D. The V end was cut by 1 base, the J end by 6 bases, with 16 bases between. The CDR3 runs to 15 residues. Germline CDR1 and CDR2: SGHVS and FQNEAQ. CDR3 sequence reads: CASSLERFYPGEQYF. In nucleotides, the CDR3 is TGTGCCAGCAGCTTAGAGCGTTTTTACCCTGGCGAGCAGTACTTC.

The rearrangement joins TRBV6-6 to TRBJ2-2; TRBD2 agrees at 11 bases. CDR1 and CDR2 from the germline V gene are MNHNY and SVGAGI (reference sequence). V was clipped by 2 bases and J by 5 bases; unmatched bases: 10. CDR3 size: 18 residues. The CDR3 nucleotides are TGTGCCAGCAGTTACACACGACTAGCGGGGAAGATGACCGGGGAGCTGTTTTTT. Translated: CASSYTRLAGKMTGELFF.

The CDR3 reads CASSFEGAGAFF. The CDR3 DNA sequence: TGTGCCAGCAGCTTTGAGGGGGCTGGTGCTTTCTTT. The chain joins TRBV7-2 to TRBJ1-1, with 7 nucleotides matching TRBD1. Germline values: CDR1 SGHTA, CDR2 FQGNSA. The CDR3 covers 12 residues. V dropped 3 bases and J dropped 11; count of bases not matched to a gene: 6.